These 20 T cell receptor beta chains were sequenced from one sample in a study of blood T cells in healthy people across ages. The authors ran a second PCR of 7 to 11 cycles using a sample-barcoded 5' primer and a J-beta primer mix. Using its own MiXCR run on the 5' RACE reads, TCRdb lists one record per CDR3 protein. Here the sample spans about 590,000 distinct CDR3 sequences, approximately 30% being singletons. Sequenced sample: blood. Receptors originate from a woman of 80 years or more in good health.

Many counts were recorded for this clonotype. The V gene is TRBV4-2, the J gene TRBJ1-6, with D possibly TRBD1 on 6 matching bases. CDR3 length equals 15 residues. Germline V lookup: CDR1 LGHNA, CDR2 YNFKEQ. V was shortened by 4 bases and J by 5 bases, with 12 bases between the two germline ends. In nucleotides, the CDR3 is TGTGCCAGCAGCCCCACAGGGACCCATAATTCACCCCTCCACTTT. This codes for CASSPTGTHNSPLHF.

This clonotype occurred many times. V usage is TRBV7-2 and J usage is TRBJ1-5; D is undetermined. CDR1 is SGHTA and CDR2 is FQGNSA in the germline V gene. The V end lost 5 bases, the J end lost 9 bases, and 14 bases lay between the germline ends. This CDR3 region has 13 residues. The DNA for the CDR3 is TGTGCCAGCAGCCAACGGCCCGGTCGGCCCCAGCATTTT. This sequence encodes CASSQRPGRPQHF.

The J gene is TRBJ2-7, the V gene TRBV6-1; a possible D gene is TRBD2 (5 bases). V was trimmed by 7 bases and J by 7 bases, leaving 20 bases between them. The CDR3 length is 14 residues. In germline, CDR1 is MNHNS, CDR2 SASEGT. CDR3 nucleotide sequence: TGTGCCAGCACCGGACTCGTGGGTATCAATGAGCAGTACTTC. Encoded protein: CASTGLVGINEQYF.

Ten or more counts support this clonotype. V gene TRBV5-4 combines with J gene TRBJ2-7; the D gene is possibly TRBD2 (5 bases). Between the trimmed V and J ends, which lost 4 bases and 5 bases, there was a span of 19 bases. Germline V gives CDR1 SGHNT, CDR2 YYREEE (reference sequence). CDR3 length: 15 residues. CDR3 sequence (DNA): TGTGCCAGCAGCCCCGACGAACGCCTAGCCCACGAGCAGTACTTC. Protein: CASSPDERLAHEQYF.

This clonotype was counted at least ten times. The chain couples TRBV9 to TRBJ2-7; TRBD1 matches 7 bases. This CDR3 region has 15 residues. J was trimmed by 2 bases and V by 4 bases; bases with no gene match: 9. The germline V gene has CDR1 SGDLS and CDR2 YYNGEE. The CDR3 here is CASSYGDSTTYEQYF. The CDR3 nucleotides read TGTGCCAGCAGCTACGGGGACAGTACAACCTACGAGCAGTACTTC. Full variable domain (missing parts from reference TRBV9 and TRBJ2-7): DSGVTQTPKHLITATGQRVTLRCSPRSGDLSVYWYQQSLDQGLQFLIQYYNGEERAKGNILERFSAQQFPDLHSELNLSSLELGDSALYFCASSYGDSTTYEQYFGPGTRLTVT.

Turning to this clonotype: A much larger clone differs from this one at a single base, so this may be a read error. The J gene is TRBJ2-1, the V gene TRBV27; D is tentatively TRBD1 or TRBD2 (5 bases each). V gave up 2 bases and J gave up 8 bases, with 16 bases separating them. Per the germline V gene, CDR1 is MNHEY and CDR2 is SMNVEV (reference sequence). The CDR3 runs 15 residues. CDR3 DNA: TGTGCCAGCAGTTTACTCGGGCAGGGAGTGTATGAGCAGTTCTTC. Its protein is CASSLLGQGVYEQFF.

V and J are TRBV12-3 or TRBV12-4 and TRBJ1-2; D call uncertain. Trimming left V 5 bases short and J 6 bases short, with 10 bases between. The CDR3 contains 12 residues. CDR3 amino acids: CASSGVTDGYTF. The CDR3 nucleotides are TGTGCCAGCAGTGGCGTAACGGATGGCTACACCTTC.

V gene TRBV29-1 combines with J gene TRBJ2-7; perhaps TRBD2 as D (6 bases). The CDR3 runs to 15 residues. V lost 3 bases and J 3 bases, leaving 18 bases between the germline ends. Germline CDR1 reads SQVTM; CDR2 reads ANQGSEA. DNA for the CDR3: TGCAGCGTTGACTGGGGGGTAGGCAGAGACTACGAGCAGTACTTC. This translates into CSVDWGVGRDYEQYF.

This clonotype has ten or more counts. This rearrangement joins TRBV7-3 to TRBJ1-2; D is possibly TRBD1 (5 bases). The CDR3 runs to 15 residues. The germline V gene encodes CDR1 SGHTA and CDR2 FQGTGA. Trimming removed 0 bases at V and 4 bases at J, with 12 bases between. The CDR3 nucleotides read TGTGCCAGCAGCTTAACCGCAGGGCTTTCCTATGGCTACACCTTC. As protein: CASSLTAGLSYGYTF.

The genes are TRBV6-2 or TRBV6-3 and TRBJ1-5; D unclear. The CDR3 contains 14 residues. Germline CDR1 reads MNHEY; CDR2 reads SVGEGT. V lost 7 bases to trimming and J lost 0 bases, with 10 bases between them. CDR3 sequence: CASTPGHSNQPQHF. CDR3 nucleotide sequence: TGTGCCAGCACCCCCGGTCATAGCAATCAGCCCCAGCATTTT.

The sample holds many counts of this clonotype. The chain is built from TRBV25-1 and TRBJ1-2, with TRBD1 identical over 7 bases. Germline trimming cut 11 bases from V and 7 bases from J; bases unmatched to any gene: 19. This CDR3 has 15 amino acids. Germline V CDR1 and CDR2: MGHDK, SYGVNS. CDR3 in amino acids: CASSPSTGSYSGYTF. The CDR3 nucleotides are TGTGCCTCCTCCCCATCGACAGGGAGCTACTCTGGCTACACCTTC.

On this clonotype: Being one base from a much bigger clone, this may be a read error. The chain employs TRBV15 and TRBJ1-5; D not certain. CDR1 is LNHNV, CDR2 YYDKDF, per germline (reference sequence). The CDR3 is 16 amino acids. CDR3 in DNA: TGTGTCACCAGCAGAGATGGGAGGCCGGGTACGCAGCCCCAGCATTTT. It encodes CVTSRDGRPGTQPQHF. Using reference TRBV15 and TRBJ1-5 for the parts outside the CDR3, the full variable domain is DAMVIQNPRYQVTQFGKPVTLSCSQTLNHNVMYWYQQKSSQAPKLLFHYYDKDFNNEADTPDNFQSRRPNTSFCFLDIRSPGLGDTAMYLCVTSRDGRPGTQPQHFGDGTRLSIL.

Note on this clonotype: This may come from a read error, since a much larger clone is one base off. The rearrangement uses TRBV5-6 and TRBJ2-5; TRBD1 matches at 7 bases. This CDR3 spans 13 amino acids. J lost 11 bases, V lost 7 bases, and 14 bases had no gene match. Germline V gene lookup returns CDR1 SGHDT and CDR2 YYEEEE. The CDR3 protein is CASGQVYANEQYF. The CDR3 coding sequence is TGTGCCAGCGGACAGGTGTACGCCAATGAGCAGTACTTC.

The rearrangement links TRBV5-1 to TRBJ1-4, with D possibly matching TRBD1 (5 bases). Germline V CDR1 and CDR2: SGHRS, YFSETQ. The V end lost 0 bases, the J end lost 3 bases, and 9 bases lay between the germline ends. The CDR3 is 15 amino acids. CDR3 sequence reads: CASSLVAGPNEKLFF. CDR3 DNA sequence: TGCGCCAGCAGCTTGGTGGCAGGGCCTAATGAAAAACTGTTTTTT.

In its sample, this clonotype was seen many times. The CDR3 loop is CATSTPSGAGETQYF. The DNA of the CDR3 is TGTGCCACCAGCACCCCTTCGGGGGCAGGGGAGACCCAGTACTTC. V gene TRBV15 combines with J gene TRBJ2-5, with D perhaps matching TRBD1 or TRBD2 (6 bases each). Looked up from germline, CDR1 is LNHNV and CDR2 is YYDKDF (reference sequence). Trimming cost V 4 bases and J 5 bases, with 17 bases left between them. The CDR3 loop spans 15 amino acids.

V is TRBV6-2 or TRBV6-3 and J is TRBJ2-7; TRBD2 matches at 8 bases. Germline V gene lookup returns CDR1 MNHEY and CDR2 SVGEGT. Trimming took 2 bases from V and 1 from J; bases not matched to a gene: 7. The CDR3 runs to 16 residues. For the CDR3, the DNA is TGTGCCAGCAGTTACCGGCGGGGGGTTCTATCCTACGAGCAGTACTTC. It specifies CASSYRRGVLSYEQYF.

This clonotype has ten or more counts. The V call is TRBV6-1, the J call TRBJ2-1; D gene ambiguous. The CDR3 extends over 13 amino acids. Trimming stripped 5 bases from V and 5 bases from J, with 10 bases between. Germline CDR1 MNHNS, CDR2 SASEGT. The CDR3 spells CASSHVRDNEQFF. In DNA form, the CDR3 reads TGTGCCAGCAGTCACGTCCGGGACAATGAGCAGTTCTTC.

This clonotype was recorded many times. The chain couples TRBV6-5 to TRBJ1-2; D is undetermined. Trimming cost V 5 bases and J 3 bases, with 13 bases left between them. The CDR3 spans 14 residues. In germline, CDR1 is MNHEY, CDR2 SVGAGI. CDR3 in DNA: TGTGCCAGCAGTGACCGCCTTCGGGACTATGGCTACACCTTC. Translated, it gives CASSDRLRDYGYTF.

A note on this clonotype: Germline is not matched at one junction end, which may reflect a read error. This chain uses TRBV12-3 or TRBV12-4 with TRBJ2-3, with D perhaps TRBD1 or TRBD2 (5 bases each). The CDR3 is 14 residues long. CDR3 loop: CASTQWGRQDAQYF. The CDR3 DNA is TGTGCCAGCACTCAATGGGGGAGACAAGATGCGCAGTATTTT.

This clonotype has at least ten counts. The V gene is TRBV6-1, the J gene TRBJ1-6, with 7 bases lining up with TRBD1. J was trimmed by 0 bases and V by 5 bases; bases with no gene match: 10. Germline-derived CDR1 and CDR2 are MNHNS and SASEGT. The CDR3 contains 18 residues. In DNA, the CDR3 is TGTGCCAGCAGTCGCCTGACAGGGCCTCGCTCCTATAATTCACCCCTCCACTTT. This encodes CASSRLTGPRSYNSPLHF.